This record covers a single TCR beta chain. These data are taken from a study of OX40 agonist ivuxolimab in advanced cancers. For the study at large: A diagnosis of hepatocellular carcinoma, melanoma, renal cell or head and neck cancer was present in dose-escalation patients.

Here immunoSEQ multiplex PCR was the method, and the copy in TCRdb shows in-frame clones only, minus some. Here the sample spans about 9,200 clones, around 78% being singletons. V shed 8 bases, J shed 2 bases, and the junction held 9 bases outside the gene matches. This CDR3 is built from 14 residues. CDR1 and CDR2 from the germline V gene are KGHSY and FQNENV. The chain has TRBV16 and TRBJ2-7; 7 bases match TRBD2. Specimen: CD4+ or CD8+ T cells sorted from blood, collected in a trial of the OX40 agonist ivuxolimab. The receptor's source is an adult with an advanced solid tumor such as melanoma, head and neck, liver or kidney cancer. CDR3 protein: CASGLSGVTYEQYF. The CDR3 region has the DNA TGTGCCAGCGGACTGAGCGGGGTCACCTACGAGCAGTACTTC.